This TCR beta chain was sequenced during a study of glioma-infiltrating T cells. The CDR3 runs to 15 residues. V shed 5 bases and J shed 4 bases, with 14 bases lying between them. From germline, CDR1 is LNHDA and CDR2 SQIVND (reference sequence). Study-level points and caveats: Only very few CDR3 sequences appeared in both tissue and blood. Tissue-blood divergence was below expectation in non-neoplastic patients, above in gliomas.

This clonotype was counted only a few times. No antigen is known for it. Using RNA template, CDR3s of TCR alpha and beta were amplified with iRepertoire arm-PCR. For one-step reverse transcription and amplification, roughly 85-450 ng of tissue mRNA or PBMC total RNA was used. Using its own MiXCR run on the multiplex PCR reads, TCRdb lists one record per CDR3 protein. The sample records over 100,000 distinct CDR3 sequences, about 25% being singletons. The V gene is TRBV19, the J gene TRBJ1-4, with D uncertain. The receptor's source is a human donor with low-grade glioma or glioblastoma, undergoing nonglioma brain surgery, or in good health (not recorded which). The sample comprised glioma tissue, nonneoplastic brain tissue, or PBMCs (not recorded which). The CDR3 is CASSDPGDGNEKLFF. DNA of the CDR3: TGTGCCAGTAGTGATCCAGGCGACGGTAATGAAAAACTGTTTTTT.